The next 27 T cell receptor beta chains were all read from a single sample in a study of cytotoxic CD8 clonotypes in ibrutinib-treated CLL. TCRdb's copy holds only in-frame clones and misses some; the assay was immunoSEQ multiplex PCR. Counted here are some 46,000 clones, around 70% occurring once; the ten biggest clones make up roughly 13%. Sequences were derived from PBMCs, sampled after 12 months of ibrutinib treatment. The receptors shown here come from a human donor with chronic lymphocytic leukemia.

The J gene is TRBJ2-3, the V gene TRBV19, with D tentatively TRBD2 (7 bases). Germline CDR1 LNHDA, CDR2 SQIVND (reference sequence). V was cut by 5 bases and J by 4 bases, with 13 bases left in between. This CDR3 comprises 14 residues. In DNA form, the CDR3 reads TGTGCCAGTAGTCCCTACGGGGGGCCAGATACGCAGTATTTT. As protein: CASSPYGGPDTQYF.

CDR3 coding DNA: TGTGCCAGCAGCTCGGGACAGAAGTACTACGAGCAGTACTTC. Translating gives CASSSGQKYYEQYF. The chain uses TRBV11-2 and TRBJ2-7; 7 bases are shared with TRBD1. Losses at the gene ends were 4 bases for V and 3 bases for J; bases not matched to a gene: 6. CDR1 is SGHAT and CDR2 is FQNNGV in the germline V gene. CDR3 length equals 14 residues. The full variable domain, rest sourced from reference TRBV11-2 and TRBJ2-7, is EAGVAQSPRYKIIEKRQSVAFWCNPISGHATLYWYQQILGQGPKLLIQFQNNGVVDDSQLPKDRFSAERLKGVDSTLKIQPAKLEDSAVYLCASSSGQKYYEQYFGPGTRLTVT.

The V gene is TRBV29-1, the J gene TRBJ2-7; TRBD2 agrees at 7 bases. The CDR3 extends over 13 amino acids. The germline CDR1 and CDR2 sequences are SQVTM and ANQGSEA. After removal of 5 bases from V and 0 bases from J, the junction contained 4 bases not matched to a gene. CDR3 sequence (DNA): TGCAGCGTTCGACCGGGGGGCTCCTACGAGCAGTACTTC. Its translation: CSVRPGGSYEQYF.

This chain uses TRBV14 with TRBJ1-2; D is possibly TRBD1 (6 bases). Trimming took 4 bases from V and 6 from J, leaving 15 bases between them. CDR1 and CDR2 (germline): SGHDN, FVKESK. CDR3 size: 14 residues. The CDR3 is CASSLAGAIHGYTF. The CDR3, as DNA: TGTGCCAGCAGCCTCGCGGGGGCGATCCATGGCTACACCTTC.

This clone was recorded a few times. The chain carries TRBV7-6 and TRBJ1-4; TRBD1 is a possible D gene (6 bases). V was cut by 6 bases and J by 8 bases, with 19 bases left in between. Germline-derived CDR1 and CDR2 are SGHVS and FNYEAQ. This CDR3 is built from 15 residues. The CDR3 spells CASSYRDGRPEKLFF. In DNA, the CDR3 is TGTGCCAGCAGTTACAGGGACGGGCGACCGGAAAAACTGTTTTTT. Based on the CDR3 plus reference TRBV7-6 and TRBJ1-4, the full variable domain is GAGVSQSPRYKVTKRGQDVALRCDPISGHVSLYWYRQALGQGPEFLTYFNYEAQQDKSGLPNDRFSAERPEGSISTLTIQRTEQRDSAMYRCASSYRDGRPEKLFFGSGTQLSVL.

The gene calls are TRBV4-2 and TRBJ1-1; 7 bases map to TRBD1. This CDR3 is built from 15 residues. Germline-derived CDR1 and CDR2 are LGHNA and YNFKEQ. Unmatched junction bases numbered 7, after V lost 2 bases and J lost 4 bases. The CDR3 sequence is CASSQPRQGGTEAFF. The DNA for the CDR3 is TGTGCCAGCAGCCAACCGAGACAGGGTGGCACTGAAGCTTTCTTT.

This clone was seen more than once but under ten times. This chain links TRBV11-1 with TRBJ2-2, with D hard to call. V lost 1 base to trimming and J lost 1 base, with 7 bases between them. Germline lookup yields CDR1 SGHAT and CDR2 FQDESV (reference sequence). The CDR3 totals 15 residues. CDR3 nucleotide sequence: TGTGCCAGCAGCTTAGTACTCGGGAACACCGGGGAGCTGTTTTTT. Residues: CASSLVLGNTGELFF. The full variable domain, its missing parts supplied by reference TRBV11-1 and TRBJ2-2, is EAEVAQSPRYKITEKSQAVAFWCDPISGHATLYWYRQILGQGPELLVQFQDESVVDDSQLPKDRFSAERLKGVDSTLKIQPAELGDSAMYLCASSLVLGNTGELFFGEGSRLTVL.

The chain has TRBV27 and TRBJ1-6; 7 bases align to TRBD1. The CDR3 runs 16 residues. V lost 2 bases and J lost 7; bases outside the gene matches: 8. The germline V gene encodes CDR1 MNHEY and CDR2 SMNVEV (reference sequence). DNA of the CDR3: TGTGCCAGCAGTTTACTGAGGACAGGATTAAATTCACCCCTCCACTTT. This gives the protein CASSLLRTGLNSPLHF.

In nucleotides, the CDR3 is TGTGCCAGCAGCTTGGGGCCCAGGGGCCTCTCCTACGAGCAGTACTTC. It encodes CASSLGPRGLSYEQYF. J is TRBJ2-7 and V is TRBV5-6, with D tentatively TRBD1 (6 bases). Germline loops: CDR1 SGHDT, CDR2 YYEEEE. The V and J ends lost 0 bases and 0 bases respectively, with 13 bases between them. This CDR3 spans 16 amino acids.

This chain uses TRBV15 with TRBJ2-5; tentatively, D is TRBD1 (6 bases). The length of the CDR3 is 15 residues. Germline V lookup: CDR1 LNHNV, CDR2 YYDKDF (reference sequence). V was trimmed by 3 bases and J by 2 bases, leaving 13 bases between them. The CDR3 spells CATSRPQGRQETQYF. The CDR3 DNA sequence: TGTGCCACCAGCAGGCCGCAGGGGCGACAAGAGACCCAGTACTTC.

The chain carries TRBV19 and TRBJ2-5; a possible D gene is TRBD1 (5 bases). The DNA end is a closer match to TRBJ2-7, so the J assignment may be wrong. The CDR3 contains 11 residues. Germline V gives CDR1 LNHDA, CDR2 SQIVND (reference sequence). CDR3 protein: CASSQGYEQYF. The CDR3 DNA is TGTGCCAGTAGTCAGGGCTACGAGCAGTACTTC.

This rearrangement joins TRBV7-6 to TRBJ2-1; 9 bases are shared with TRBD2. Germline V gives CDR1 SGHVS, CDR2 FNYEAQ. CDR3 size: 18 residues. The V and J ends lost 3 bases and 6 bases, in that order; junction bases with no gene match: 15. CDR3 nucleotide sequence: TGTGCCAGCAGCTTGACGAGTAGTAGCGGGGGATTATCCAATGAGCAGTTCTTC. It translates to CASSLTSSSGGLSNEQFF.

This sequence joins TRBV5-1 and TRBJ1-3; D might be TRBD1 (6 bases). V lost 4 bases and J lost 0, with 8 bases in between. The CDR3 length is 14 residues. Germline-derived CDR1 and CDR2 are SGHRS and YFSETQ. Written as DNA, the CDR3 is TGCGCCAGCAGCGCGACAGGCTCTGGAAACACCATATATTTT. This codes for CASSATGSGNTIYF.

The chain couples TRBV12-5 to TRBJ1-1; the match to TRBD1 covers 10 bases. The CDR3 has 18 residues. Germline V gives CDR1 LGHNT, CDR2 FRNRAP. The J segment lost 1 base and the V segment lost 2 bases, leaving 10 bases of the junction unmatched. CDR3 nucleotides: TGTGCTAGTGGTTTGATCTACAGACAGGGGGCAGGGAACACTGAAGCTTTCTTT. Encoded protein: CASGLIYRQGAGNTEAFF.

V and J are TRBV10-1 and TRBJ2-7, with a possible D match to TRBD1 (5 bases). The V end was cut by 0 bases, the J end by 3 bases, with 6 bases between. There are 13 residues in the CDR3. The germline V gene has CDR1 WNHNN and CDR2 SYGVQD (reference sequence). The CDR3 nucleotides read TGCGCCAGCAGTGAGTCGGGGCGCTACGAGCAGTACTTC. This encodes CASSESGRYEQYF.

The V gene is TRBV28, the J gene TRBJ2-3; D gene unclear. This CDR3 contains 14 residues. CDR1 and CDR2 from the germline V gene are MDHEN and SYDVKM. V lost 4 bases, J lost 1 base, and 9 bases lay in between. The CDR3 reads CASSWALGTDTQYF. CDR3 coding DNA: TGTGCCAGCAGTTGGGCTTTAGGCACAGATACGCAGTATTTT.

The V gene is TRBV5-1, the J gene TRBJ2-7; 7 bases align to TRBD1. CDR1 is SGHRS, CDR2 YFSETQ, per germline. J was trimmed by 4 bases and V by 4 bases; bases with no gene match: 11. The CDR3 has 15 amino acids. The CDR3 bases are TGCGCCAGCAGCACCGGACAGGTCCCAACGTACGAGCAGTACTTC. Translated, it gives CASSTGQVPTYEQYF.

This chain uses TRBV6-5 with TRBJ2-2, with 10 bases fitting TRBD2. Looked up from germline, CDR1 is MNHEY and CDR2 is SVGAGI. This CDR3 has 16 residues. V was pared by 4 bases and J by 4 bases, with 6 bases of the junction left unmatched. CDR3 bases: TGTGCCAGCAGTTCAGGACTAGCGGTTTTCACCGGGGAGCTGTTTTTT. Amino acids: CASSSGLAVFTGELFF.

This clone came up a few times. The genes are TRBV6-1 and TRBJ1-6; D remains ambiguous. The germline gives CDR1 MNHNS, CDR2 SASEGT. This CDR3 has 18 residues. Trimming stripped 1 base from V and 3 bases from J, with 16 bases between. CDR3 DNA sequence: TGTGCCAGCAGTGAAGGGCACGCGGGGTCGATCTATAATTCACCCCTCCACTTT. Its protein product is CASSEGHAGSIYNSPLHF.

The chain links TRBV12-5 to TRBJ2-3; D tentatively reads TRBD1 or TRBD2 (6 bases each). V was clipped by 5 bases and J by 3 bases, with 18 bases between them. Germline loops: CDR1 LGHNT, CDR2 FRNRAP. The CDR3 length is 16 residues. CDR3 sequence: CASGPRGGGPTDTQYF. As DNA, the CDR3 is TGTGCTAGTGGTCCCCGTGGAGGGGGACCGACAGATACGCAGTATTTT.

The chain carries TRBV14 and TRBJ2-3; 9 positions agree with TRBD2. This CDR3 spans 17 amino acids. Germline CDR1 and CDR2: SGHDN and FVKESK. With V trimmed by 1 base and J by 2 bases, 7 bases remained unmatched. The CDR3 coding sequence is TGTGCCAGCAGCCAAGCGTATGGCGGGGGGGACACAGATACGCAGTATTTT. It encodes CASSQAYGGGDTDTQYF.

This chain links TRBV6-5 with TRBJ2-3, with D possibly TRBD2 on 6 matching bases. Germline-derived CDR1 and CDR2 are MNHEY and SVGAGI. V dropped 0 bases and J dropped 4 bases, with 11 bases sitting between them. This CDR3 contains 15 residues. This chain's CDR3 is CASSYSSAGPDTQYF. CDR3 coding DNA: TGTGCCAGCAGTTACTCGAGCGCGGGGCCAGATACGCAGTATTTT.

In this sample, this clone turned up once. The chain has TRBV4-1 and TRBJ2-2, with D tentatively TRBD1 or TRBD2 (6 bases each). This CDR3 has 15 residues. In germline, CDR1 is MGHRA, CDR2 YSYEKL. V was clipped by 10 bases and J by 3 bases, with 18 bases between them. The CDR3, as DNA: TGCGCCACCGCAGGTCGGGGGCCCGACACCGGGGAGCTGTTTTTT. As protein: CATAGRGPDTGELFF.

The V and J genes are TRBV18 and TRBJ2-3; 10 nucleotides match TRBD1. The CDR3 runs 14 residues. In germline, CDR1 is KGHSH, CDR2 LQKENI. After removal of 6 bases from V and 4 bases from J, the junction contained 4 bases not matched to a gene. The CDR3 reads CASSPGTGADTQYF. In DNA form, the CDR3 reads TGTGCCAGCTCGCCAGGGACAGGGGCAGATACGCAGTATTTT.

This clone showed up just a few times. The chain joins TRBV29-1 to TRBJ2-3, with TRBD2 matching 8 bases. This CDR3 contains 14 residues. Germline V gene lookup returns CDR1 SQVTM and CDR2 ANQGSEA. With V trimmed by 4 bases and J by 0 bases, 3 bases remained unmatched. CDR3 amino acids: CSVVRGGSTDTQYF. The DNA for the CDR3 is TGCAGCGTTGTTCGGGGGGGGAGCACAGATACGCAGTATTTT.

The chain couples TRBV10-3 to TRBJ2-2; TRBD2 agrees at 7 bases. The CDR3 is 14 residues long. In germline, CDR1 is ENHRY, CDR2 SYGVKD. Unmatched junction bases numbered 3, after V lost 1 base and J lost 7 bases. CDR3 sequence: CAISEWEGVGELFF. The CDR3 nucleotides are TGTGCCATCAGTGAGTGGGAGGGAGTCGGGGAGCTGTTTTTT.

The chain links TRBV4-1 to TRBJ2-2; D remains ambiguous. V dropped 5 bases and J dropped 2 bases, with 18 bases sitting between them. Germline CDR1 and CDR2: MGHRA and YSYEKL. This CDR3 has 17 amino acids. CDR3 nucleotide sequence: TGCGCCAGCAGCACCCCGCCAAGGGAACCCAACACCGGGGAGCTGTTTTTT. The encoded protein is CASSTPPREPNTGELFF.